This TCR beta chain was captured by sequencing in a study of CD8 T cells in Susac syndrome. Whole-study findings and limits: TCR sequencing and HLA analysis covered a relatively small number of individuals.

On this clonotype: The antigen is undetermined.

From blood CD8+ and CD4+ T cells, TCR beta sequences were generated. It was negative isolation that provided the CD8+ and CD4+ T cells, whereas TEMRA cells were enriched by FACS. After extraction with the RNeasy kit, roughly 0.5 to 1 ug of the RNA was reverse transcribed using random hexamers. A single record per CDR3 protein comes from TCRdb applying MiXCR to the immunoSEQ multiplex PCR reads. Here the sample spans roughly 180,000 distinct CDR3 sequences, about 94% being singletons. Sequenced input: CD4+ T cells from PBMCs. The clonotype comes from a human donor in good health.

This CDR3 reads CATSRPGGPAFF. CDR3 sequence (DNA): TGTGCCACCAGCAGACCGGGGGGGCCAGCTTTCTTT. The chain carries TRBV15 and TRBJ1-1; D possibly corresponds to TRBD1 (6 bases). CDR1 LNHNV and CDR2 YYDKDF come from the germline V gene (reference sequence). The CDR3 contains 12 residues. Trimming took 2 bases from V and 10 from J, leaving 11 bases between them.